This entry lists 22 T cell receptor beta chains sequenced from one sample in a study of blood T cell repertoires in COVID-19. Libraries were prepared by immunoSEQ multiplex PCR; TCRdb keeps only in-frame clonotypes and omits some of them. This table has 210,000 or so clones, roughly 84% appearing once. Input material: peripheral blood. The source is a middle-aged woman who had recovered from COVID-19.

The CDR3 region has the DNA TGTGCCAGCAGGGGACAGACCTACGAGCAGTACTTC. It yields the protein CASRGQTYEQYF. V and J are TRBV6-5 and TRBJ2-7; TRBD1 agrees at 7 bases. This CDR3 region has 12 residues. Per the germline V gene, CDR1 is MNHEY and CDR2 is SVGAGI. J was trimmed by 2 bases and V by 6 bases; bases with no gene match: 1.

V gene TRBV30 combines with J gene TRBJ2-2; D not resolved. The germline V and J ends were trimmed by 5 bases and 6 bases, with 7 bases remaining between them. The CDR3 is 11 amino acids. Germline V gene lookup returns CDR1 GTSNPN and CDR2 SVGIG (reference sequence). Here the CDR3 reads CAWLVSGELFF. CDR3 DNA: TGTGCCTGGCTAGTTTCCGGGGAGCTGTTTTTT.

The CDR3 nucleotides are TGCAGCGTTGACGGACAGGCTACCGGGGAGCTGTTTTTT. Encoded protein: CSVDGQATGELFF. This chain uses TRBV29-1 with TRBJ2-2, with TRBD1 matching over 7 bases. The CDR3 covers 13 residues. The V gene end was trimmed by 3 bases and the J gene end by 5 bases; junction bases not matched to a gene: 3. CDR1 is SQVTM, CDR2 ANQGSEA, per germline.

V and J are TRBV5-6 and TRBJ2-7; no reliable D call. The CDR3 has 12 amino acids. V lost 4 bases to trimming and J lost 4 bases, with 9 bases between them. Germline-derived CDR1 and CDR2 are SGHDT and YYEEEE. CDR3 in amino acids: CASSVGGYEQYF. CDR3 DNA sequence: TGTGCCAGCAGCGTCGGCGGATACGAGCAGTACTTC.

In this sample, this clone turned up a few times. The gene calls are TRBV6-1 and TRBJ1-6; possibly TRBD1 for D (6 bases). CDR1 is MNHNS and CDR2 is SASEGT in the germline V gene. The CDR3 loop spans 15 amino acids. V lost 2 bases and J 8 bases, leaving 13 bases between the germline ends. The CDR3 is CASSEQGIKDSPLHF. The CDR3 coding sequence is TGTGCCAGCAGTGAACAGGGGATTAAGGATTCACCCCTCCACTTT.

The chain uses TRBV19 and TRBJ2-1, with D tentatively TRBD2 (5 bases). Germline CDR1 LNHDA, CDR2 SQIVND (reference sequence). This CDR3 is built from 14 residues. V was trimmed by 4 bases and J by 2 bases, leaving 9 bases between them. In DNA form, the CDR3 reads TGTGCCAGTAGTAATTCGGGGACCTACAATGAGCAGTTCTTC. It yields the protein CASSNSGTYNEQFF.

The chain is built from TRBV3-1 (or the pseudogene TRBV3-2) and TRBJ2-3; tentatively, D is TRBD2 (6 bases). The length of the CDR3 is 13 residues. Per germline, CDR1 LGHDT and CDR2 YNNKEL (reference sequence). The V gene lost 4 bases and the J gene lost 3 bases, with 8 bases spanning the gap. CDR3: CASSRGGTDTQYF. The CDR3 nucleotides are TGTGCCAGCAGCCGAGGAGGGACAGATACGCAGTATTTT.

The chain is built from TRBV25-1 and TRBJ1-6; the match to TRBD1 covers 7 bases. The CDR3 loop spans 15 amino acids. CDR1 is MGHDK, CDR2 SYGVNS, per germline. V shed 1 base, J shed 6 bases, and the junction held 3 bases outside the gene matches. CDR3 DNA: TGTGCCAGCAGTGAATCGGCAGGGGGTAATTCACCCCTCCACTTT. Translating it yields CASSESAGGNSPLHF.

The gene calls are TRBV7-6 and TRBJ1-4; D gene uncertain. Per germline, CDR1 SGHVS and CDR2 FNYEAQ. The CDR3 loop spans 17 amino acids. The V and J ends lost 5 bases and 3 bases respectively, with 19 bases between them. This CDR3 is CASSTAVFPHSNEKLFF. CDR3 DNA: TGTGCCAGCAGCACCGCGGTGTTTCCACATTCTAATGAAAAACTGTTTTTT.

CDR3 sequence reads: CASSQGLAGNEQFF. Written as DNA, the CDR3 is TGTGCCAGCAGCCAAGGACTAGCAGGCAATGAGCAGTTCTTC. The genes are TRBV28 and TRBJ2-1; the match to TRBD2 covers 8 bases. V was clipped by 6 bases and J by 6 bases; unmatched bases: 7. Germline assignment: CDR1 MDHEN and CDR2 SYDVKM. CDR3 length: 14 amino acids.

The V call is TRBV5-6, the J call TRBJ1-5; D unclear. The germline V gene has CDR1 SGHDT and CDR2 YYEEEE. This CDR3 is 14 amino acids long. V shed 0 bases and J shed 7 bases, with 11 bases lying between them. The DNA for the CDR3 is TGTGCCAGCAGCTTGGGAGGGTCTGGCCAGCCCCAGCATTTT. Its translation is CASSLGGSGQPQHF.

CDR3 loop: CASSLGLAEADTQYF. The CDR3 DNA follows: TGTGCCAGCAGCTTAGGGCTAGCGGAAGCAGATACGCAGTATTTT. The J gene is TRBJ2-3, the V gene TRBV7-2, with TRBD2 matching 7 bases. The trim removed 1 base at V and 4 bases at J, leaving 5 bases unmatched. The germline V gene encodes CDR1 SGHTA and CDR2 FQGNSA. The CDR3 has 15 residues.

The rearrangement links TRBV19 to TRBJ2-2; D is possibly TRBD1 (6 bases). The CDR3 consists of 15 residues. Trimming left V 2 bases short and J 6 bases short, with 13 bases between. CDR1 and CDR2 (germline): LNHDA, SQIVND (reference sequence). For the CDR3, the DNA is TGTGCCAGTAGTATACAGGGGAGACGAGCCGGGGAGCTGTTTTTT. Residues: CASSIQGRRAGELFF.

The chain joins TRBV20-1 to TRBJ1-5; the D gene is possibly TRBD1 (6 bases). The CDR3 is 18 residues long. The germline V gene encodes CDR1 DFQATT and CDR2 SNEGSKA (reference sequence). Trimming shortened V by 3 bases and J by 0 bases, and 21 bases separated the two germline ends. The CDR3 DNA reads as TGCAGTGCTAGTGGAGTAGTTGGGGGACACTATAGCAATCAGCCCCAGCATTTT. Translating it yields CSASGVVGGHYSNQPQHF.

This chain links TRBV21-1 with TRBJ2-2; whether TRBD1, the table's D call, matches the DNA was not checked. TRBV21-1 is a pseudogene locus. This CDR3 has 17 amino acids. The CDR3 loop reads CASTSPGRTDNTGELFF. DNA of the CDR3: TGTGCCAGCACCTCCCCCGGTCGGACAGATAACACCGGGGAGCTGTTTTTT.

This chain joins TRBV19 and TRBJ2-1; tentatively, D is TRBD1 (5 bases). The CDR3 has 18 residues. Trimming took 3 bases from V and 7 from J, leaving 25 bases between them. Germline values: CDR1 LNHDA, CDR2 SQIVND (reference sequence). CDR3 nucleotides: TGTGCCAGTAGTATTTTTATAGGGGAAACTTCTTCGAGAAATGAGCAGTTCTTC. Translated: CASSIFIGETSSRNEQFF.

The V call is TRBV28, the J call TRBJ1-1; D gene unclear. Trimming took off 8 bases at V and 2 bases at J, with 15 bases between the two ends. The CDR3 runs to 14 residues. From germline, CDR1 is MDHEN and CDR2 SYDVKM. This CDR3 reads CASLNGRGNTEAFF. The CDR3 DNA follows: TGTGCCAGCCTCAATGGCCGGGGAAACACTGAAGCTTTCTTT.

The CDR3: CASSFTGRNTEAFF. The DNA of the CDR3 is TGTGCCAGCAGCTTCACAGGGCGGAACACTGAAGCTTTCTTT. This chain joins TRBV5-6 and TRBJ1-1, with D perhaps TRBD1 (6 bases). The germline V gene encodes CDR1 SGHDT and CDR2 YYEEEE. Trimming took off 2 bases at V and 1 base at J, with 9 bases between the two ends. CDR3 length: 14 residues.

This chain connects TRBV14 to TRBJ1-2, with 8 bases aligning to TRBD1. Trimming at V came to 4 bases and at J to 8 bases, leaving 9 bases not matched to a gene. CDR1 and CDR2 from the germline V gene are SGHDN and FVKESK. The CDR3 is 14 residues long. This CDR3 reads CASSLYDRGEGYTF. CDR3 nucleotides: TGTGCCAGCAGCCTCTATGACAGGGGCGAGGGCTACACCTTC.

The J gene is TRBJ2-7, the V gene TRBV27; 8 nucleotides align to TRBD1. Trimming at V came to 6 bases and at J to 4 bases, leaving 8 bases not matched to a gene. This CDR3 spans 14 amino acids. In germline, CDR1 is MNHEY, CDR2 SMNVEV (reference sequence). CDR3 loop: CASSVTTGAYEQYF. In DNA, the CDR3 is TGTGCCAGCAGCGTAACGACAGGGGCGTACGAGCAGTACTTC.

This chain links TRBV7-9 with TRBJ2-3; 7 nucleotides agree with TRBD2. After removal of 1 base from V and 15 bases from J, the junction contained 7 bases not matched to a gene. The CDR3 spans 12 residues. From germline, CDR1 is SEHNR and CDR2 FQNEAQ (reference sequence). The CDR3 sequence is CASSLDGRFKYF. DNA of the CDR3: TGTGCCAGCAGCTTAGACGGGAGGTTCAAATATTTT.

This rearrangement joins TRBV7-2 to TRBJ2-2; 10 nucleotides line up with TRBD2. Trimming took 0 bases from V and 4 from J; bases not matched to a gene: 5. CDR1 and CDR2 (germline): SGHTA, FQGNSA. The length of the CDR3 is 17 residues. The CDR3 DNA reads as TGTGCCAGCAGCTTAGCAGGTCTAGCGGGAGCCACCGGGGAGCTGTTTTTT. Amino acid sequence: CASSLAGLAGATGELFF.